The present T cell receptor (beta chain) was sequenced within a study of blood T cell repertoires in COVID-19. Study-level information: Material from acute and convalescent COVID-19 was sourced from the United States, Italy and Spain. Sources were T cells, B-cell-depleted T cells, or PBMCs; the material itself was cDNA or gDNA.

In the study's own analysis: Amplification with reference gene primers provided the estimates of nucleated cell counts. TCRdb keeps only in-frame clones here, not all; method: immunoSEQ multiplex PCR. For V, J and clone size, that table is used; D and trimming come from the DNA. The sample holds 200,000 to 300,000 clones; about four fifths are singletons and the top ten take roughly 9.6%. CDR3 length: 15 amino acids. Germline V gives CDR1 SGHTA, CDR2 FQGNSA. With 3 bases clipped from V and 4 bases from J, the junction kept 9 bases outside the gene matches. The chain carries TRBV7-2 and TRBJ2-7, with TRBD1 matching 7 bases. The TCR was taken from a woman older than 75 with acute or convalescent COVID-19. What was sequenced was peripheral blood. CDR3 residues: CASSFTGDRIYEQYF. The CDR3 DNA reads TGTGCCAGCAGCTTCACAGGGGATAGGATTTACGAGCAGTACTTC.